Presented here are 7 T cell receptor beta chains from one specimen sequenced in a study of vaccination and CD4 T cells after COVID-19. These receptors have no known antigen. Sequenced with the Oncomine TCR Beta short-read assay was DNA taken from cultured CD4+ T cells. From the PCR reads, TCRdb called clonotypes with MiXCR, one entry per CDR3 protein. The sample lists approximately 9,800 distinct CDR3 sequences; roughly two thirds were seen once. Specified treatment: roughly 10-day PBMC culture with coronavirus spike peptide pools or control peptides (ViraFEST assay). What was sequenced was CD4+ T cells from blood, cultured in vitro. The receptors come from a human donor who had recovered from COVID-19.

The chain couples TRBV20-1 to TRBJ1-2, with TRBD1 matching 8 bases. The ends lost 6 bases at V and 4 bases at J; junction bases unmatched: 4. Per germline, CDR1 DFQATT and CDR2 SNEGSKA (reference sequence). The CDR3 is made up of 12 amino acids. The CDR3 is CSATDRGYGYTF. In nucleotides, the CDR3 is TGCAGTGCCACCGACAGGGGCTATGGCTACACCTTC.

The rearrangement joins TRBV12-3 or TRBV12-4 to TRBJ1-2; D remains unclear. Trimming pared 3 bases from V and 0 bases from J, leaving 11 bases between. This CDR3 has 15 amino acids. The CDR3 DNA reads TGTGCCAGCAGTTTGCGTCTAGCTGCTAACTATGGCTACACCTTC. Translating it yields CASSLRLAANYGYTF.

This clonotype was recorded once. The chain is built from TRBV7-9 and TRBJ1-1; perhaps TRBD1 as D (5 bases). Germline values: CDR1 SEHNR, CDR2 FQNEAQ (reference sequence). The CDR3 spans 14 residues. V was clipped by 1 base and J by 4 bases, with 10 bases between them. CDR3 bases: TGTGCCAGCAGCTTAGGTTTGACAGTCACTGAAGCTTTCTTT. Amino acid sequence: CASSLGLTVTEAFF. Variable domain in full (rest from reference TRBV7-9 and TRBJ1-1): DTGVSQNPRHKITKRGQNVTFRCDPISEHNRLYWYRQTLGQGPEFLTYFQNEAQLEKSRLLSDRFSAERPKGSFSTLEIQRTEQGDSAMYLCASSLGLTVTEAFFGQGTRLTVV.

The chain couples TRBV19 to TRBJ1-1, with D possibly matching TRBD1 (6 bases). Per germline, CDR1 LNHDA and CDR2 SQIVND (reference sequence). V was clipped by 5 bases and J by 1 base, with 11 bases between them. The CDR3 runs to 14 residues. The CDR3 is CASSLRTENTEAFF. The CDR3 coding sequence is TGTGCCAGTAGTTTGCGGACAGAGAACACTGAAGCTTTCTTT.

The chain's CDR3 is CATSEPGQGAQPQHF. The CDR3 DNA follows: TGTGCCACCAGTGAGCCTGGACAGGGCGCCCAGCCCCAGCATTTT. The chain recombines TRBV24-1 with TRBJ1-5, with TRBD1 identical over 8 bases. Germline CDR1 and CDR2: KGHDR and SFDVKD. V trimming: 4 bases; J trimming: 7 bases; junction bases outside the gene matches: 8. CDR3 length: 15 amino acids.

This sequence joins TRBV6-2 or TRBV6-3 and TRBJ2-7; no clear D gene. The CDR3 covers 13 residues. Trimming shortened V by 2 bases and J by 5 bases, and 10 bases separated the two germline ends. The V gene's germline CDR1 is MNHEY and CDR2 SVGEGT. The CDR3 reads CASSYGEINEQYF. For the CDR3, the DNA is TGTGCCAGCAGTTACGGGGAAATCAACGAGCAGTACTTC.

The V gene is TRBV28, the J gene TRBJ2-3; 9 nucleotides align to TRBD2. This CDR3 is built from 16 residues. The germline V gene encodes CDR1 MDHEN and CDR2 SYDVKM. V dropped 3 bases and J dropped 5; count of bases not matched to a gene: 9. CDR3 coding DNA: TGTGCCAGCAGTTTGAGCGGGAGGCTCGGGGGAGATACGCAGTATTTT. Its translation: CASSLSGRLGGDTQYF. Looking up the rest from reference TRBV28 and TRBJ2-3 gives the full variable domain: DVKVTQSSRYLVKRTGEKVFLECVQDMDHENMFWYRQDPGLGLRLIYFSYDVKMKEKGDIPEGYSVSREKKERFSLILESASTNQTSMYLCASSLSGRLGGDTQYFGPGTRLTVL.